Listed here are 22 T cell receptor beta chains from one sample, sequenced in a study of T cell repertoires in aging, cancer and after chemotherapy. Rearranged V-D-J TRB sequences were amplified with a mixed TRB-A/B primer pool. Each CDR3 protein gets one entry after TCRdb re-called the multiplex PCR reads with MiXCR. The data hold some 10,000 distinct CDR3 sequences, with roughly two fifths observed a single time. Peripheral blood genomic DNA, not sorted cells or RNA, was the template. The sequencing sample was made of blood. The receptors were gathered from a human donor in good health.

Comment on this clonotype: One end of the junction fails to match germline, which may point to a read error. The chain is built from TRBV5-1 and TRBJ2-7; maybe TRBD1 (5 bases). Germline V gives CDR1 SGHRS, CDR2 YFSETQ. The CDR3 extends over 14 amino acids. CDR3 sequence (DNA): TGTGCCAGAAGCCTAATAGACAGCTCCTACGAGCAGTACTTC. The encoded protein is CARSLIDSSYEQYF.

The chain recombines TRBV7-3 with TRBJ2-1; 10 positions match TRBD1. The CDR3 sequence is 20 residues long. V shed 4 bases, J shed 5 bases, and the junction held 20 bases outside the gene matches. Germline loops: CDR1 SGHTA, CDR2 FQGTGA. This CDR3 reads CASSSTSGTGDSGRHNEQFF. The CDR3 DNA is TGTGCCAGCAGCTCTACCTCCGGGACAGGGGACTCGGGACGCCACAATGAGCAGTTCTTC.

V usage is TRBV6-5 and J usage is TRBJ2-1, with TRBD2 matching over 11 bases. Germline values: CDR1 MNHEY, CDR2 SVGAGI. The CDR3 loop spans 16 amino acids. The junction had 2 bases not matched to a gene; V was cut back by 0 bases and J by 4 bases. The CDR3 loop is CASSYSGTSGYNEQFF. In DNA, the CDR3 is TGTGCCAGCAGTTACTCCGGGACTAGCGGATACAATGAGCAGTTCTTC.

This sequence joins TRBV12-3 or TRBV12-4 and TRBJ2-5; D is unresolved. The CDR3 has 13 amino acids. With 5 bases removed from V and 6 bases from J, the gap between germline ends came to 13 bases. For the CDR3, the DNA is TGTGCCAGCAGTGAAACGGCTGGGAAGACCCAGTACTTC. Translating gives CASSETAGKTQYF.

V gene TRBV6-1 combines with J gene TRBJ1-4; weak D call: TRBD1 (6 bases). The V gene's germline CDR1 is MNHNS and CDR2 SASEGT. Trimming removed 4 bases at V and 8 bases at J, with 14 bases between. The CDR3 contains 14 residues. The CDR3: CASSGRGGFEKLFF. The CDR3 nucleotides read TGTGCCAGCAGTGGGAGGGGGGGCTTCGAAAAACTGTTTTTT.

The V and J genes are TRBV7-9 and TRBJ2-3; either TRBD1 or TRBD2 may fit D (5 bases each). The CDR3 is made up of 15 amino acids. Germline values: CDR1 SEHNR, CDR2 FQNEAQ (reference sequence). Trimming removed 5 bases from V and 5 bases from J, with 17 bases in between. This CDR3 reads CASSRGTRAQDTQYF. The CDR3 nucleotides read TGTGCCAGCAGCCGTGGGACCCGGGCGCAAGATACGCAGTATTTT.

The chain uses TRBV7-2 and TRBJ1-2; tentatively, D is TRBD1 (6 bases). The CDR3 extends over 16 amino acids. Germline lookup yields CDR1 SGHTA and CDR2 FQGNSA. The V end was cut by 1 base, the J end by 4 bases, with 16 bases between. CDR3 region: CASSLDVATGAYGYTF. DNA of the CDR3: TGTGCCAGCAGCTTAGATGTGGCGACAGGAGCCTATGGCTACACCTTC.

The table lists this clonotype with a few counts. This chain uses TRBV12-3 or TRBV12-4 with TRBJ2-2; a weak D match, TRBD1 (5 bases). This CDR3 is built from 13 residues. Trimming removed 3 bases at V and 5 bases at J, with 7 bases between. This chain's CDR3 is CASSFRQTGELFF. In DNA form, the CDR3 reads TGTGCCAGCAGTTTTAGACAGACCGGGGAGCTGTTTTTT.

The chain joins TRBV12-3 or TRBV12-4 to TRBJ1-1, with D maybe TRBD1 (5 bases). V was shortened by 3 bases and J by 1 base, with 9 bases between the two germline ends. The CDR3 is made up of 14 amino acids. The CDR3: CASSLTGGNTEAFF. CDR3 sequence (DNA): TGTGCCAGCAGTTTGACCGGGGGGAACACTGAAGCTTTCTTT.

This chain uses TRBV12-3 or TRBV12-4 with TRBJ1-1, with D possibly TRBD1 on 5 matching bases. Trimming removed 6 bases at V and 5 bases at J, with 16 bases between. CDR3 length: 14 amino acids. The CDR3 loop reads CASSRDSFGTEAFF. DNA of the CDR3: TGTGCCAGCAGCCGAGACAGTTTTGGGACTGAAGCTTTCTTT.

This chain joins TRBV30 and TRBJ2-3; weak D call: TRBD2 (6 bases). Germline V CDR1 and CDR2: GTSNPN, SVGIG (reference sequence). The V end was cut by 8 bases, the J end by 0 bases, with 18 bases between. CDR3 length: 15 amino acids. In nucleotides, the CDR3 is TGTGCCAGTAGATGGAGGGGCCGTAGCACAGATACGCAGTATTTT. Translated: CASRWRGRSTDTQYF.

This chain joins TRBV12-3 or TRBV12-4 and TRBJ1-5; no clear D gene. The CDR3 runs 15 residues. The ends were cut back, 3 bases at V and 2 bases at J, with 11 bases in the middle. The CDR3 bases are TGTGCCAGCAGTTTTACCGGGGTCGGCAATCAGCCCCAGCATTTT. Translated, it gives CASSFTGVGNQPQHF.

This clonotype was picked up a small number of times. V and J are TRBV6-5 and TRBJ1-6; possibly TRBD1 for D (6 bases). The CDR3 consists of 14 residues. From germline, CDR1 is MNHEY and CDR2 SVGAGI. The V and J ends lost 7 bases and 8 bases respectively, with 15 bases between them. The CDR3 region is CASTRRGLDSPLHF. The CDR3 DNA sequence: TGTGCCAGCACCCGGCGGGGGCTTGATTCACCCCTCCACTTT.

This clonotype was picked up a small number of times. J is TRBJ2-2 and V is TRBV7-3, with 8 positions matching TRBD2. J lost 5 bases, V lost 5 bases, and 7 bases had no gene match. The CDR3 spans 15 residues. CDR1 SGHTA and CDR2 FQGTGA come from the germline V gene. The CDR3 is CASSPTSDFTGELFF. The CDR3 DNA is TGTGCCAGCAGCCCGACTAGCGACTTTACCGGGGAGCTGTTTTTT.

The chain links TRBV20-1 to TRBJ2-4; 9 bases agree with TRBD1. CDR1 and CDR2 from the germline V gene are DFQATT and SNEGSKA (reference sequence). This CDR3 has 14 residues. V shed 3 bases and J 5 bases; nucleotides not matched to a gene: 5. Here the CDR3 reads CSARWDRDQNIQYF. In DNA, the CDR3 is TGCAGTGCTAGGTGGGACAGGGATCAAAACATTCAGTACTTC.

The rearrangement joins TRBV19 to TRBJ1-2; D is possibly TRBD1 (6 bases). The CDR3 extends over 14 amino acids. Trimming pared 6 bases from V and 6 bases from J, leaving 17 bases between. Per germline, CDR1 LNHDA and CDR2 SQIVND (reference sequence). The CDR3 is CASSGGRGPDGYTF. Here the CDR3 DNA reads TGTGCCAGTAGCGGGGGGCGAGGGCCGGATGGCTACACCTTC.

The J gene is TRBJ2-7, the V gene TRBV4-3; D is perhaps TRBD1 (5 bases). The CDR3 is made up of 15 amino acids. V was cut by 3 bases and J by 7 bases, with 19 bases left in between. Germline lookup yields CDR1 LGHNA and CDR2 YSLEER. This CDR3 reads CASSQTAVRVTEQYF. For the CDR3, the DNA is TGCGCCAGCAGCCAGACAGCCGTTCGAGTCACTGAGCAGTACTTC.

The chain employs TRBV7-2 and TRBJ1-1; D is ambiguous. CDR1 is SGHTA and CDR2 is FQGNSA in the germline V gene. This CDR3 is 15 amino acids long. V was clipped by 2 bases and J by 0 bases, with 10 bases between them. The CDR3 region has the DNA TGTGCCAGCAGCTTATTGGGCAGCTTGAACACTGAAGCTTTCTTT. Amino acid sequence: CASSLLGSLNTEAFF.

This clonotype has a handful of counts. V is TRBV20-1 and J is TRBJ2-3; 7 bases agree with TRBD2. The germline V gene has CDR1 DFQATT and CDR2 SNEGSKA (reference sequence). This CDR3 has 14 amino acids. V gave up 6 bases and J gave up 4 bases; unmatched junction bases: 10. The CDR3 sequence is CSAKERGMADTQYF. CDR3 in DNA: TGCAGTGCCAAGGAGCGGGGAATGGCAGATACGCAGTATTTT.

The rearrangement uses TRBV4-1 and TRBJ2-6; no clear D. CDR1 MGHRA and CDR2 YSYEKL come from the germline V gene. CDR3 length: 15 amino acids. V was cut by 4 bases and J by 5 bases, with 12 bases left in between. Here the CDR3 DNA reads TGCGCCAGCAGCCCCGCCACAATGAGGGCCAACGTCCTGACTTTC. It translates to CASSPATMRANVLTF.

This clonotype was seen a handful of times. The chain links TRBV29-1 to TRBJ2-1; 9 bases fit TRBD1. J lost 4 bases, V lost 6 bases, and 7 bases had no gene match. This CDR3 is 14 amino acids long. Germline CDR1 SQVTM, CDR2 ANQGSEA. The CDR3 DNA reads TGCAGCGTCAAAGACAGGGGGAGTTACAATGAGCAGTTCTTC. This encodes CSVKDRGSYNEQFF.

The rearrangement uses TRBV19 and TRBJ2-2; a possible D gene is TRBD1 (6 bases). Looked up from germline, CDR1 is LNHDA and CDR2 is SQIVND (reference sequence). Trimming took off 8 bases at V and 3 bases at J, with 7 bases between the two ends. CDR3 length: 12 residues. CDR3 sequence (DNA): TGTGCCAGTCCAGGGGACACCGGGGAGCTGTTTTTT. Translation gives CASPGDTGELFF.